This TCR beta chain was obtained from a study of post-analysis software for immune sequencing data. Study information: Patients had relapsing-remitting, secondary progressive or progressive-relapsing multiple sclerosis; some lacked subtype.

This CDR3 spans 14 amino acids. The V and J ends lost 1 base and 4 bases respectively, with 11 bases between them. Germline assignment: CDR1 SGHDT and CDR2 YYEEEE. TCR beta cDNA libraries had unique molecular identifiers. T cells numbering about 0.9 to 10 million yielded cDNA molecules that totaled approximately 500,000. TCRdb independently ran MiXCR on the PCR reads; one entry per CDR3 protein. Of some 500,000 distinct CDR3 sequences in the sample, roughly 46% were seen once. Study conclusions and caveats: Controls had lower frequencies than patients of 4 or 5 TRBV segments, which included TRBV5-6, TRBV5-1 and TRBV20-1. Same-batch preparations were strongly co-clustered by F measure. When compared against controls, multiple sclerosis patients showed significantly lower normalized Chao1 diversity.

As concerns this clonotype: What it binds is unknown.

The specimen was blood. V gene TRBV5-6 combines with J gene TRBJ1-2; TRBD1 might be the D (6 bases). The sequence came from a girl between 5 and 17 years old with multiple sclerosis. CDR3 sequence (DNA): TGTGCCAGCAGCTTGCAGGGGCCAGGCTATGGCTACACCTTC. Its protein is CASSLQGPGYGYTF.